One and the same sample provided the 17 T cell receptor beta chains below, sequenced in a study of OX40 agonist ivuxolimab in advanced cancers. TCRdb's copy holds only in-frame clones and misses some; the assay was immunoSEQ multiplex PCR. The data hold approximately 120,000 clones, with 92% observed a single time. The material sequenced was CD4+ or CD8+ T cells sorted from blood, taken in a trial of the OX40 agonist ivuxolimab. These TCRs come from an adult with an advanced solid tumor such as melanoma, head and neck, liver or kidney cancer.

In DNA, the CDR3 is TGTGCCAGCAAAACAGTGATGTACGAGCAGTACTTC. It is translated as CASKTVMYEQYF. The gene calls are TRBV2 and TRBJ2-7, with D unclear. V lost 7 bases to trimming and J lost 4 bases, with 11 bases between them. This CDR3 spans 12 amino acids. Germline CDR1 SNHLY, CDR2 FYNNEI.

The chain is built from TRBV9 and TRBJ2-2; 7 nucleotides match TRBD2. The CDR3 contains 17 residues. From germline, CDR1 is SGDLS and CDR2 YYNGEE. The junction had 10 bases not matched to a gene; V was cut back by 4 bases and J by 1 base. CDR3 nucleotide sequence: TGTGCCAGCAGCACACAGTGGAGCGGGATGAACACCGGGGAGCTGTTTTTT. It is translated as CASSTQWSGMNTGELFF.

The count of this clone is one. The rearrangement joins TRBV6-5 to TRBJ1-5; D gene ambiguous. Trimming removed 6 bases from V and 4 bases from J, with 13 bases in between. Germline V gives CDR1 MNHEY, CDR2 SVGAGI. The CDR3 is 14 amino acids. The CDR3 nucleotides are TGTGCCAGCAGGGGTAGCGGAGGAAATCAGCCCCAGCATTTT. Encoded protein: CASRGSGGNQPQHF.

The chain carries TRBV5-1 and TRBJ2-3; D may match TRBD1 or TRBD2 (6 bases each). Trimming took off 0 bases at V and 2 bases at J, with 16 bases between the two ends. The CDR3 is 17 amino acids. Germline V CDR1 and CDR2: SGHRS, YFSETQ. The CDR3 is CASSLDGGGPSTDTQYF. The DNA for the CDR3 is TGCGCCAGCAGCTTGGATGGAGGGGGGCCTTCCACAGATACGCAGTATTTT.

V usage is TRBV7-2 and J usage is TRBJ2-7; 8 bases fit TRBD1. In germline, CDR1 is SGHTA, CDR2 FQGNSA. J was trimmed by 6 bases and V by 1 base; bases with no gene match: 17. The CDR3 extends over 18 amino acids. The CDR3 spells CASSLVGAGTGGFGEQYF. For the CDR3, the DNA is TGTGCCAGCAGCTTAGTCGGGGCGGGGACAGGAGGTTTTGGCGAGCAGTACTTC.

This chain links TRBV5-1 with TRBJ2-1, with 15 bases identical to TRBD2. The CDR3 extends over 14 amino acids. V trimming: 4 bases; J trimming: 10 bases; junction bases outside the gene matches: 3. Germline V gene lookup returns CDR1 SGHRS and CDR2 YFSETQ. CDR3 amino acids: CASSVGLAGGEQFF. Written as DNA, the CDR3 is TGCGCCAGCAGCGTGGGACTAGCGGGAGGCGAGCAGTTCTTC.

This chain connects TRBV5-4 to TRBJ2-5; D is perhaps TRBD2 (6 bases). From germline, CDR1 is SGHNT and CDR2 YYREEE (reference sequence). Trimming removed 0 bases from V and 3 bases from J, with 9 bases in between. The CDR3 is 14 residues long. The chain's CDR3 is CASSLGRGEETQYF. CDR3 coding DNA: TGTGCCAGCAGCTTGGGGCGGGGCGAAGAGACCCAGTACTTC.

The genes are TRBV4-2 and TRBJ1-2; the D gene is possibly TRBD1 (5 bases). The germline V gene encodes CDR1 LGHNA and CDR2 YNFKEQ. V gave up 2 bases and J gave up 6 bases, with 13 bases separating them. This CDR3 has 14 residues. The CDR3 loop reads CASSQFSGQDGYTF. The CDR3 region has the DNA TGTGCCAGCAGCCAATTTTCGGGGCAGGATGGCTACACCTTC.

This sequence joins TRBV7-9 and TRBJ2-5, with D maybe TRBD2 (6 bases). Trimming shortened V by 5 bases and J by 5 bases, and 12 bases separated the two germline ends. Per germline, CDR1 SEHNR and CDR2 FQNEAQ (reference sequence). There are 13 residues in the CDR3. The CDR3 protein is CASSRGTGETQYF. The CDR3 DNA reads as TGTGCCAGCAGCCGCGGGACGGGCGAGACCCAGTACTTC.

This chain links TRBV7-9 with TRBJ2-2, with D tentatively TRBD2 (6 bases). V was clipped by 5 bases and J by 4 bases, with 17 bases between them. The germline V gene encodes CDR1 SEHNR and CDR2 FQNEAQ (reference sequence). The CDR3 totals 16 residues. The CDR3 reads CASSRVPGAGTGELFF. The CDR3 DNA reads TGTGCCAGCAGCCGCGTACCGGGAGCCGGCACCGGGGAGCTGTTTTTT.

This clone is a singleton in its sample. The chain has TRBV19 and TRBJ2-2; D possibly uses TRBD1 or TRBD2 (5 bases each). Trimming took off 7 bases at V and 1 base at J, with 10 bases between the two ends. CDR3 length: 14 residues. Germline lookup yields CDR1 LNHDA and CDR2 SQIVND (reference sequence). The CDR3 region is CASMGRENTGELFF. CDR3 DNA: TGTGCCAGTATGGGACGCGAGAACACCGGGGAGCTGTTTTTT.

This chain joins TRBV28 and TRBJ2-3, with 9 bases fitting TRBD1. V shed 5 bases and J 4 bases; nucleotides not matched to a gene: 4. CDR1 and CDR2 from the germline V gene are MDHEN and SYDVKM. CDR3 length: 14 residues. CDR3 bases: TGTGCCAGCAGTACGGGACAGGGATCAGATACGCAGTATTTT. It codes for CASSTGQGSDTQYF.

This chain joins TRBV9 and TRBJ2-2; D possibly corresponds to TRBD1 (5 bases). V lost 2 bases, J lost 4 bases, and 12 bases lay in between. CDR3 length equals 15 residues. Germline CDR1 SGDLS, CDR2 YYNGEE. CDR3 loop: CASSVRQGSTGELFF. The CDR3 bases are TGTGCCAGCAGCGTGCGGCAGGGAAGCACCGGGGAGCTGTTTTTT.

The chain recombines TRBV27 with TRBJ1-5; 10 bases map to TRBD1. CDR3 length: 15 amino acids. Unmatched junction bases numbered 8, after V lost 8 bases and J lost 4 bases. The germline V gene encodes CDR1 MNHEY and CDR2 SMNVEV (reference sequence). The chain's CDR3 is CASPWGQGSNQPQHF. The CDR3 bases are TGTGCCAGCCCCTGGGGACAGGGGTCGAATCAGCCCCAGCATTTT.

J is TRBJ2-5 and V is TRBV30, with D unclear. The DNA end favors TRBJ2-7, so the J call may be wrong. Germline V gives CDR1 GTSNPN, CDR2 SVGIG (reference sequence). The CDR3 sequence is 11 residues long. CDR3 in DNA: TGTGCCTGGAGTGTGGCAATCGAGCAGTACTTC. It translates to CAWSVAIEQYF.

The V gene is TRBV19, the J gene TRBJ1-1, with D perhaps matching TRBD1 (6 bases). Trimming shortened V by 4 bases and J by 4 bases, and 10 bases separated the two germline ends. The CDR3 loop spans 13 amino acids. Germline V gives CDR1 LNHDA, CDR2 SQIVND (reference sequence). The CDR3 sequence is CASSTTGGTEAFF. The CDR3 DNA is TGTGCCAGTAGTACGACAGGAGGCACTGAAGCTTTCTTT.

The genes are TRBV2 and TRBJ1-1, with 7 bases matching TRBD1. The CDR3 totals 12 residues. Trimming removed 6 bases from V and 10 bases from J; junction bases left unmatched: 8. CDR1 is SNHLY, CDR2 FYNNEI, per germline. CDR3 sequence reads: CASRQTGSGAFF. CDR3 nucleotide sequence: TGTGCCAGCAGACAGACAGGGTCGGGAGCTTTCTTT. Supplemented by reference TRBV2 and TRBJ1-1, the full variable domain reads EPEVTQTPSHQVTQMGQEVILRCVPISNHLYFYWYRQILGQKVEFLVSFYNNEISEKSEIFDDQFSVERPDGSNFTLKIRSTKLEDSAMYFCASRQTGSGAFFGQGTRLTVV.